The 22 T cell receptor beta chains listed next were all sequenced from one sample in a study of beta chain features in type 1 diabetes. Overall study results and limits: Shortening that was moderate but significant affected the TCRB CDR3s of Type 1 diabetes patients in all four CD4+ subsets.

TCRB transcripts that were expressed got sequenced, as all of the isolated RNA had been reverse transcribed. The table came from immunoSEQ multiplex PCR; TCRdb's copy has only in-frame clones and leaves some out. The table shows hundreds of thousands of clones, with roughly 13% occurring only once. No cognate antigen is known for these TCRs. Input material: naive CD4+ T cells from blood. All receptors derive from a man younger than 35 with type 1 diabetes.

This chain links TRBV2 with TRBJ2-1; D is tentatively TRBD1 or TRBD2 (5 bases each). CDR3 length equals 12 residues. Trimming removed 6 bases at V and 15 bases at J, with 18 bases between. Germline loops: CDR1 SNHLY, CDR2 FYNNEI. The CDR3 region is CASSFGTTSRFF. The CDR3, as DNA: TGTGCCAGCAGCTTCGGGACCACTTCTCGGTTCTTC.

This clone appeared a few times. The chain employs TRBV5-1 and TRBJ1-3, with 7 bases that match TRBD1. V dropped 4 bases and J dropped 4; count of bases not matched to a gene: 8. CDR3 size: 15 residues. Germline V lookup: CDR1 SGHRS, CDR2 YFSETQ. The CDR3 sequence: CASSLGGDSGNTIYF. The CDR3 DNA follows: TGCGCCAGCAGCCTCGGCGGGGACAGCGGAAACACCATATATTTT.

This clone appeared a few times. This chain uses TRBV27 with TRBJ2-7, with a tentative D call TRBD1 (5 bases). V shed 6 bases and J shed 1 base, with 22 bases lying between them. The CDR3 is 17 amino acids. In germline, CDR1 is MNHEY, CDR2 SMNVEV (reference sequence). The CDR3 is CASSSGPGQPESYEQYF. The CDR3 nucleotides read TGTGCCAGCAGCTCAGGGCCAGGGCAACCCGAATCCTACGAGCAGTACTTC.

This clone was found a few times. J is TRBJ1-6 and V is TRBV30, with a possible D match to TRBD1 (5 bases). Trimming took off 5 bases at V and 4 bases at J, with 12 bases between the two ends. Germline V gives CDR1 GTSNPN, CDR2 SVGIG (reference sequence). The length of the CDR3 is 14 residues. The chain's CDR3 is CAWGRQPYNSPLHF. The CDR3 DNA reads TGTGCCTGGGGCCGACAGCCGTATAATTCACCCCTCCACTTT.

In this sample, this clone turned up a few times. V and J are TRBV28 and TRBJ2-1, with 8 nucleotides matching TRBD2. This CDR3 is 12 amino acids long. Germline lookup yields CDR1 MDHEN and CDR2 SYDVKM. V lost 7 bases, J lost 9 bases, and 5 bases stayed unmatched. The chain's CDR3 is CASTGGASEQFF. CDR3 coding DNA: TGTGCCAGCACCGGGGGGGCGAGTGAGCAGTTCTTC.

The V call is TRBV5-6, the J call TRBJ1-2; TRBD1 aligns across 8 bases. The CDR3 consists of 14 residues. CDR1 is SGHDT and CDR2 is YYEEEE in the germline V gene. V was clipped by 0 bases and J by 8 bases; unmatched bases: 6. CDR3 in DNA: TGTGCCAGCAGCTTGGGCGACAGGGGAGGAGGCTACACCTTC. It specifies CASSLGDRGGGYTF. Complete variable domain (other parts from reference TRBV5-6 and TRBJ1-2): DAGVTQSPTHLIKTRGQQVTLRCSPKSGHDTVSWYQQALGQGPQFIFQYYEEEERQRGNFPDRFSGHQFPNYSSELNVNALLLGDSALYLCASSLGDRGGGYTFGSGTRLTVV.

The CDR3 DNA follows: TGTGCCAGCAGGGGGACTAGCGCCAGCACAGATACGCAGTATTTT. Its translation: CASRGTSASTDTQYF. The chain is built from TRBV28 and TRBJ2-3, with TRBD2 matching 10 bases. The CDR3 runs to 15 residues. Trimming at V came to 6 bases and at J to 0 bases, leaving 3 bases not matched to a gene. The germline V gene has CDR1 MDHEN and CDR2 SYDVKM.

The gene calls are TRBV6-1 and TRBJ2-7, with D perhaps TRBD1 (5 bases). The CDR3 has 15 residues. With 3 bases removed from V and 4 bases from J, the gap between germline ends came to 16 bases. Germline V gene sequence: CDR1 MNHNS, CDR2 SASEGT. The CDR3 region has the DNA TGTGCCAGCAGTGAGGCTCCCGGCAGGGTTTACGAGCAGTACTTC. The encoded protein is CASSEAPGRVYEQYF.

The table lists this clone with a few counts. The CDR3 loop reads CSVRRTGVYEQYF. CDR3 DNA: TGCAGCGTTAGAAGGACAGGGGTCTACGAGCAGTACTTC. This chain joins TRBV29-1 and TRBJ2-7; 9 positions match TRBD1. The trim removed 5 bases at V and 3 bases at J, leaving 5 bases unmatched. CDR1 is SQVTM, CDR2 ANQGSEA, per germline. The CDR3 is 13 amino acids.

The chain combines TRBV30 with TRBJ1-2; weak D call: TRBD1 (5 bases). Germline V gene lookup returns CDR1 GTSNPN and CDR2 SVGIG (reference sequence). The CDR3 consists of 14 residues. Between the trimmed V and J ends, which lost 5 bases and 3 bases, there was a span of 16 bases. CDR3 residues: CAWHTVGPDYGYTF. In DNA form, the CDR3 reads TGTGCCTGGCACACAGTGGGACCAGACTATGGCTACACCTTC.

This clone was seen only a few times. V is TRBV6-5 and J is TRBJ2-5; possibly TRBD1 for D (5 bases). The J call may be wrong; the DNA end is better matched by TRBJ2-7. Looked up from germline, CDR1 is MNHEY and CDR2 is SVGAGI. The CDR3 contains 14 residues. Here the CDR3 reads CASSRSREVYEQYF. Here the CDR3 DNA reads TGTGCCAGCAGTAGATCCAGGGAAGTCTACGAGCAGTACTTC.

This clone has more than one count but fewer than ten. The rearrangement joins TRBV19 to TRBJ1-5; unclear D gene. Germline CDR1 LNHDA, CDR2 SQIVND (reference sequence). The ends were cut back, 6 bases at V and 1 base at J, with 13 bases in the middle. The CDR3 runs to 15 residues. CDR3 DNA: TGTGCCAGTAGAACTCTATTGGACAGCAATCAGCCCCAGCATTTT. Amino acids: CASRTLLDSNQPQHF.

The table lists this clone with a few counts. The CDR3 is CASTREGYGYTF. The CDR3 nucleotides are TGTGCCAGCACCAGAGAAGGCTATGGCTACACCTTC. J is TRBJ1-2 and V is TRBV2; D is uncertain. There are 12 residues in the CDR3. V gave up 7 bases and J gave up 4 bases, with 10 bases separating them. CDR1 is SNHLY, CDR2 FYNNEI, per germline.

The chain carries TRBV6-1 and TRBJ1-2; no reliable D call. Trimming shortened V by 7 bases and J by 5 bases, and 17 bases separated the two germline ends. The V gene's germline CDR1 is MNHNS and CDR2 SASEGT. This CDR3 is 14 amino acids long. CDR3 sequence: CASIDSSDLYGYTF. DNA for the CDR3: TGTGCCAGCATCGACTCCTCCGATCTTTATGGCTACACCTTC.

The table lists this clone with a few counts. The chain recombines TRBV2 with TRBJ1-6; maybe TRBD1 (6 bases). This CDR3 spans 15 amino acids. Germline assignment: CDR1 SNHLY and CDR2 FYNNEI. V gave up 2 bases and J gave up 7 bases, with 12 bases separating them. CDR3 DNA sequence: TGTGCCAGCAGTGAACCCCCGAGGGGGAATTCACCCCTCCACTTT. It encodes CASSEPPRGNSPLHF.

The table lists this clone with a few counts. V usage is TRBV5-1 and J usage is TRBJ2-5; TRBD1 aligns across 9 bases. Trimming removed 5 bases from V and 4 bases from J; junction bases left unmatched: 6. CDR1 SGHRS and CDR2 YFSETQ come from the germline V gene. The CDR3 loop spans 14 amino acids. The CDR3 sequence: CASSPGQGLETQYF. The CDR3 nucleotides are TGCGCCAGCAGTCCGGGACAGGGACTAGAGACCCAGTACTTC.

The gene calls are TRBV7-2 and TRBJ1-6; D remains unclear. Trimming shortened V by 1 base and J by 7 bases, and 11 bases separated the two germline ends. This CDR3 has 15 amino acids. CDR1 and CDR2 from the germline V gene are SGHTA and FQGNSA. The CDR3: CASSLVVGGNSPLHF. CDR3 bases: TGTGCCAGCAGCTTAGTGGTGGGTGGAAATTCACCCCTCCACTTT.

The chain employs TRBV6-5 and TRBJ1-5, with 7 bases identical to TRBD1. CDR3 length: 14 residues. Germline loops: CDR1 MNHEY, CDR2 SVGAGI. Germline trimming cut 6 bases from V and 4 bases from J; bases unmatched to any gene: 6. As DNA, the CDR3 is TGTGCCAGCAGCCGCGGGACAGAGAATCAGCCCCAGCATTTT. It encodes CASSRGTENQPQHF.

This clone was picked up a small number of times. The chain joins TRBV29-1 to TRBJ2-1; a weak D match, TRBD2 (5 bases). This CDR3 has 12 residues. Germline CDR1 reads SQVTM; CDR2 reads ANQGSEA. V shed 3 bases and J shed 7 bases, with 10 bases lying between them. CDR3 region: CSVERAGNEQFF. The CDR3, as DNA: TGCAGCGTTGAGAGGGCTGGGAATGAGCAGTTCTTC.

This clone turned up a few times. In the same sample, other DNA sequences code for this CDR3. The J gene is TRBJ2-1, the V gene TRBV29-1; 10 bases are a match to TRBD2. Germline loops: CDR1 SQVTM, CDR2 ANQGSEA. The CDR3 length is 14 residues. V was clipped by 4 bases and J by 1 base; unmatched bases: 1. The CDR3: CSVASGGSYNEQFF. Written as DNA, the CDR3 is TGCAGCGTTGCTAGCGGGGGATCCTACAATGAGCAGTTCTTC.

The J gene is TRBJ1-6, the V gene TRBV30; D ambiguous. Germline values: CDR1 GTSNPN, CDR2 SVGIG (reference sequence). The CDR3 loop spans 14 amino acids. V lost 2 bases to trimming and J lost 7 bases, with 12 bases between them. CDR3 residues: CAWSLPDRNSPLHF. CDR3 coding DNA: TGTGCCTGGAGTTTACCCGACCGGAATTCACCCCTCCACTTT.

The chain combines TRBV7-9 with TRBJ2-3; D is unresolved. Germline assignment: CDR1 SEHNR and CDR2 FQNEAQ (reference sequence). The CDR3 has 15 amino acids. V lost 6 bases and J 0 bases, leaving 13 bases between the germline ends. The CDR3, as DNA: TGTGCCAGCAGTTCGTACTTATCTAGCACAGATACGCAGTATTTT. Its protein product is CASSSYLSSTDTQYF.